This T cell receptor beta chain was recovered during a study of post-analysis software for immune sequencing data. Study details: Secondary progressive, relapsing-remitting and progressive-relapsing multiple sclerosis were among the included disease courses. Study-wide results and caveats: A significant reduction in normalized Chao1 diversity was observed in multiple sclerosis patients versus controls. Several TRBV segments were more frequent in patients than controls; TRBV5-6, TRBV5-1 and TRBV20-1 belonged to this group.

Unique molecular identifiers were present in the TCR beta cDNA libraries. Input amounts of 1 to 10 million T cells were used. These gave 500,000 or so cDNA molecules, so each molecule approximated one T cell. MiXCR, applied by TCRdb to the PCR reads, yields one record per CDR3 protein. The sample has about half a million distinct CDR3 sequences, under 55% seen once; the top ten hold 9% to 13%. This clonotype turned up a few times. What it binds is not known. The trim removed 1 base at V and 3 bases at J, leaving 12 bases unmatched. The CDR3 spans 17 residues. CDR1 DFQATT and CDR2 SNEGSKA come from the germline V gene (reference sequence).

Sequencing was carried out using blood. The receptor was isolated from a girl between 10 and 17 years old with multiple sclerosis. The genes are TRBV20-1 and TRBJ2-3, with TRBD1 matching 8 bases. In DNA, the CDR3 is TGCAGTGCTAGAGTGCCGCCCGGCAGGGGGCTAACAGATACGCAGTATTTT. This translates into CSARVPPGRGLTDTQYF.